Listed below are T cell receptor beta chains from one sample, sequenced in a study of T-cell memory formation after mild COVID-19. Each CDR3 protein gets one entry after TCRdb re-called the 5' RACE reads with MiXCR. Of some 330,000 distinct CDR3 sequences in the sample, roughly 20% were seen once. Source material: PBMCs or a T cell subset sorted from them (not recorded which). These receptors all stem from an adult woman who had mild COVID-19 (a few samples of this study predate the infection). Cell type and time point are not known. CDR3s include the opening cysteine and the closing phenylalanine or tryptophan. The D gene is left open where the match is weak. The size field is filled for only some rows; it gives once, few, many or a size class.

TRBJ2-7,NA,NA,TRBV7-9,CASSSHPSVQYF,TGTGCCAGCAGCTCACATCCCTCGGTGCAGTACTTC
TRBJ1-5,TRBD1,NA,TRBV20-1,CSAAGGGNQPQHF,TGCAGTGCGGCAGGGGGGGGGAATCAGCCCCAGCATTTT
TRBJ1-1,NA,NA,TRBV6-2/TRBV6-3,CASRGAGTHEAFF,TGTGCCAGCAGGGGAGCCGGGACTCACGAAGCTTTCTTT
TRBJ2-7,TRBD2,NA,TRBV7-8,CASSLGGLAVYEQYF,TGTGCCAGCAGCTTGGGGGGACTAGCGGTTTACGAGCAGTACTTC
TRBJ1-4,NA,NA,TRBV30,CAWSVRFREKLFF,TGTGCCTGGAGTGTAAGATTCCGTGAAAAACTGTTTTTT
TRBJ1-2,NA,NA,TRBV15,CATSSGPGDYGYTF,TGTGCCACCAGCAGCGGACCCGGGGACTATGGCTACACCTTC
TRBJ2-7,TRBD1,many,TRBV7-6,CASSLAFGTARMAYEQYF,TGTGCCAGCAGCTTAGCTTTCGGGACAGCCCGGATGGCCTACGAGCAGTACTTC
TRBJ2-3,TRBD1,NA,TRBV3-1,CASSGQGGLSGQGSTDTQYF,TGTGCCAGCAGCGGACAGGGGGGGCTCTCCGGACAGGGTAGCACAGATACGCAGTATTTT
TRBJ1-1,NA,NA,TRBV24-1,CATRMGGVNTEAFF,TGTGCCACCCGAATGGGGGGAGTGAACACTGAAGCTTTCTTT
TRBJ2-7,TRBD1,few,TRBV12-3/TRBV12-4,CASSSLRTGRLHEQYF,TGTGCCAGCAGTTCCCTTCGGACAGGGCGCCTTCACGAGCAGTACTTC
TRBJ2-1,TRBD1,NA,TRBV5-1,CASSLEAGGKNEQFF,TGCGCCAGCAGCTTGGAGGCAGGGGGCAAAAATGAGCAGTTCTTC
TRBJ1-2,TRBD1,NA,TRBV20-1,CSAPQGANYGYTF,TGCAGTGCGCCCCAGGGGGCTAACTATGGCTACACCTTC
TRBJ2-7,TRBD2,many,TRBV20-1,CSARESGGIAYEQYF,TGCAGTGCTAGAGAGTCGGGAGGGATTGCGTACGAGCAGTACTTC
TRBJ2-2,TRBD1,few,TRBV12-3/TRBV12-4,CASHRGPGELFF,TGTGCCAGCCACAGGGGCCCCGGGGAGCTGTTTTTT
TRBJ2-5,NA,NA,TRBV6-6,CASRHGEKETQYF,TGTGCCAGCAGACACGGGGAGAAAGAGACCCAGTACTTC
TRBJ1-2,NA,NA,TRBV4-1,CASSQEGTGTYGYTF,TGCGCCAGCAGCCAAGAGGGCACGGGCACCTATGGCTACACCTTC
TRBJ2-6,TRBD2,NA,TRBV2,CASKRGAYGANVLTF,TGTGCCAGCAAGCGGGGGGCATACGGGGCCAACGTCCTGACTTTC
TRBJ1-1,NA,NA,TRBV28,CASSLGWGGTEAFF,TGTGCCAGCAGTCTAGGGTGGGGGGGCACTGAAGCTTTCTTT
TRBJ2-6,TRBD1,few,TRBV11-2,CASSPEGAARDNVLTF,TGTGCCAGCAGCCCAGAGGGGGCAGCCAGGGACAACGTCCTGACTTTC
TRBJ2-5,NA,many,TRBV4-1,CASSLDWGETQYF,TGCGCCAGCAGCCTAGACTGGGGGGAGACCCAGTACTTC
TRBJ2-4,TRBD2,many,TRBV19,CASKTSLNIQYF,TGTGCCAGTAAGACTAGCCTAAACATTCAGTACTTC
TRBJ2-7,TRBD1,NA,TRBV6-4,CASSVRQGHEQYF,TGTGCCAGCAGTGTACGACAGGGGCACGAGCAGTACTTC
TRBJ2-1,TRBD2,NA,TRBV7-2,CASSFSSGSYNEQFF,TGTGCCAGCAGCTTCTCTAGCGGCTCCTACAATGAGCAGTTCTTC
TRBJ2-2,TRBD2,few,TRBV7-8,CASSLGTSGRELFF,TGTGCCAGCAGCCTAGGGACTAGCGGACGGGAGCTGTTTTTT
TRBJ2-1,TRBD2,NA,TRBV20-1,CSARKQLAGGNEQFF,TGCAGTGCTAGGAAACAACTAGCGGGAGGGAATGAGCAGTTCTTC
TRBJ1-1,NA,NA,TRBV6-1,CASSERPNYTEAFF,TGTGCCAGCAGTGAAAGGCCAAACTACACTGAAGCTTTCTTT
TRBJ1-2,NA,few,TRBV4-3,CASSQAVGTNYGYTF,TGCGCCAGCAGCCAAGCAGTAGGGACCAACTATGGCTACACCTTC
TRBJ2-5,NA,NA,TRBV7-9,CASSLGSSGGTQYF,TGTGCCAGCAGCTTAGGTTCCTCCGGGGGGACCCAGTACTTC
TRBJ2-1,NA,few,TRBV7-2,CASSSDWGSYNEQFF,TGTGCCAGCAGCTCCGACTGGGGCTCCTACAATGAGCAGTTCTTC
TRBJ2-5,NA,NA,TRBV30,CAWSRRAYQYF,TGTGCCTGGAGTCGTCGGGCCTACCAGTACTTC
TRBJ1-4,NA,few,TRBV6-5,CASSLQGSWEKLFF,TGTGCCAGCAGTTTACAGGGAAGTTGGGAAAAACTGTTTTTT
TRBJ2-1,NA,NA,TRBV3-1,CASISGNYNEQFF,TGTGCCAGCATTTCGGGGAACTACAATGAGCAGTTCTTC
TRBJ2-2,NA,NA,TRBV4-1,CASSPSLLGTYTGELFF,TGCGCCAGCAGCCCGAGCTTATTGGGGACATACACCGGGGAGCTGTTTTTT
TRBJ2-7,NA,many,TRBV21-1,CASSSNKEGRGHYEQYF,TGTGCCAGCAGCTCTAACAAGGAGGGACGAGGACACTACGAGCAGTACTTC
TRBJ2-1,NA,few,TRBV19,CASSIWLEESEQFF,TGTGCCAGTAGTATATGGCTGGAGGAGAGTGAGCAGTTCTTC
TRBJ2-5,TRBD2,NA,TRBV5-6,CASSVPGLAAQETQYF,TGTGCCAGCAGCGTTCCGGGACTAGCGGCCCAAGAGACCCAGTACTTC
TRBJ1-2,NA,few,TRBV7-9,CASSLDGAMVAIRF,TGTGCCAGCAGCTTAGACGGAGCTATGGTTGCTATCCGCTTC
TRBJ2-5,TRBD2,NA,TRBV4-1,CASSRGGLAGGQETQYF,TGCGCCAGCAGCCGTGGAGGACTAGCGGGGGGGCAGGAGACCCAGTACTTC
TRBJ2-3,TRBD1,NA,TRBV7-6,CASSLRDRGWDTQYF,TGTGCCAGCAGCCTCCGGGACAGAGGGTGGGATACGCAGTATTTT
TRBJ2-3,NA,NA,TRBV29-1,CSVDVGRGVTDTQYF,TGCAGCGTTGATGTGGGGCGCGGGGTCACAGATACGCAGTATTTT
TRBJ2-5,NA,NA,TRBV9,CASSVFGGIQETQYF,TGTGCCAGCAGCGTATTCGGGGGAATTCAAGAGACCCAGTACTTC
TRBJ2-5,NA,few,TRBV6-2/TRBV6-3,CASSPRDWYQETQYF,TGTGCCAGCAGTCCTCGGGACTGGTACCAAGAGACCCAGTACTTC
TRBJ2-2,NA,NA,TRBV12-3/TRBV12-4,CASSTPEGPHWGELFF,TGTGCCAGCAGCACTCCCGAGGGCCCACATTGGGGGGAGCTGTTTTTT
TRBJ1-1,NA,NA,TRBV18,CASSNTGGGTEAFF,TGTGCCAGCTCAAACACTGGGGGGGGCACTGAAGCTTTCTTT
TRBJ1-1,NA,once,TRBV21-1,CASSKGKGNTEAFF,TGTGCCAGCAGCAAAGGGAAAGGGAACACTGAAGCTTTCTTT
TRBJ2-7,TRBD1,few,TRBV29-1,CSVEAGQGIFEQYF,TGCAGCGTTGAAGCCGGACAGGGAATCTTCGAGCAGTACTTC
TRBJ2-3,TRBD1,few,TRBV5-1,CASSFPDRVTDTQYF,TGCGCCAGCAGCTTTCCGGACAGGGTTACAGATACGCAGTATTTT
TRBJ2-2,NA,NA,TRBV6-5,CASSYSRRTHPGELFF,TGTGCCAGCAGTTACTCTCGGAGAACCCATCCCGGGGAGCTGTTTTTT
TRBJ2-3,TRBD2,few,TRBV5-1,CASSYTGLAGLDTQYF,TGCGCCAGCAGCTATACGGGACTAGCGGGGCTTGATACGCAGTATTTT
TRBJ2-7,TRBD1,NA,TRBV2,CASRDRDPYEQYF,TGTGCCAGCAGGGACAGGGACCCCTACGAGCAGTACTTC